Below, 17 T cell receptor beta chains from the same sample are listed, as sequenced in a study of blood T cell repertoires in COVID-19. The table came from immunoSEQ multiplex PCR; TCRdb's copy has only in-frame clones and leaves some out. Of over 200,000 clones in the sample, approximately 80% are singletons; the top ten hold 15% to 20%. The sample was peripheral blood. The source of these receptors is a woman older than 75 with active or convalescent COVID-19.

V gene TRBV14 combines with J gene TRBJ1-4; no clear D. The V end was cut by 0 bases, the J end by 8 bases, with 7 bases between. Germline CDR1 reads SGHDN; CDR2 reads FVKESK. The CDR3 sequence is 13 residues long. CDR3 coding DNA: TGTGCCAGCAGCCAAGATTTGGGCGAAAAACTGTTTTTT. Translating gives CASSQDLGEKLFF.

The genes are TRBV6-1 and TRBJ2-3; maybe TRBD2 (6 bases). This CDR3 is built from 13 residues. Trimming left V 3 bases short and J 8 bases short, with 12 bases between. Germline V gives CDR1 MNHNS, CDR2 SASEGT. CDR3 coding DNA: TGTGCCAGCAGTGAGACTAGGGTCCCTACGCAGTATTTT. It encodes CASSETRVPTQYF.

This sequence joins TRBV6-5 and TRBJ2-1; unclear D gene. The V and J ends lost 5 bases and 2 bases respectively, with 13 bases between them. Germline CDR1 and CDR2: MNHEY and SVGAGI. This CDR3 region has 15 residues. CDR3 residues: CASSTDTHPYNEQFF. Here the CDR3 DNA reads TGTGCCAGCAGTACTGACACTCACCCCTACAATGAGCAGTTCTTC.

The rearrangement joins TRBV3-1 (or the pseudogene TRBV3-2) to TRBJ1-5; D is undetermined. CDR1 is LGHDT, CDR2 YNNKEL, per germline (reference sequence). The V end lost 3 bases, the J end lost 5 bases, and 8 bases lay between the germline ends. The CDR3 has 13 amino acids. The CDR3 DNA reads TGTGCCAGCAGCCAGGCGGTTGATCAGCCCCAGCATTTT. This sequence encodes CASSQAVDQPQHF.

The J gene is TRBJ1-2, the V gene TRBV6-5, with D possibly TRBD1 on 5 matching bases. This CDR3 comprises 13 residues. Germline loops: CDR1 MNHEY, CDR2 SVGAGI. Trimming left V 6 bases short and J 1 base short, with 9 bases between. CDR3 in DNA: TGTGCCAGCAGCCCGACAGTTAACTATGGCTACACCTTC. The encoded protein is CASSPTVNYGYTF.

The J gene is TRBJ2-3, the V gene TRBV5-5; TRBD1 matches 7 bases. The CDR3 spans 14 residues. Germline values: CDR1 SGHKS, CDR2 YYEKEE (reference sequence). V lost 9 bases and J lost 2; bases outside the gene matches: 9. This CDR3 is CATWGQQFTDTQYF. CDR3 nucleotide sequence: TGTGCCACCTGGGGACAGCAATTCACAGATACGCAGTATTTT.

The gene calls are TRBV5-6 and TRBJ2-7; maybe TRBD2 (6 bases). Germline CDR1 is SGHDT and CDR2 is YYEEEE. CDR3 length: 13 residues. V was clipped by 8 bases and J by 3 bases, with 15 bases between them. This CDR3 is CASSGLRDYEQYF. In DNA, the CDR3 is TGTGCCAGTAGCGGACTTCGGGACTACGAGCAGTACTTC.

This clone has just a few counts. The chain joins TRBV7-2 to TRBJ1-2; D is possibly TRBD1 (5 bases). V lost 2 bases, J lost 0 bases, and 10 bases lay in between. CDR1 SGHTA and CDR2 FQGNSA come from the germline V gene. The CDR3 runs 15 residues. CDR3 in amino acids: CASSLRAGTNYGYTF. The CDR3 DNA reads TGTGCCAGCAGCTTACGGGCAGGGACTAACTATGGCTACACCTTC.

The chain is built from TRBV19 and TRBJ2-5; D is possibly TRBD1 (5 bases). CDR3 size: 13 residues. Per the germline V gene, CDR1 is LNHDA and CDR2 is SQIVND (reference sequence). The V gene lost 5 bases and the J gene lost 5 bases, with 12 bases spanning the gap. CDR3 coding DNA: TGTGCCAGTAGTTCTGTGAAGGGGGAGACCCAGTACTTC. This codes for CASSSVKGETQYF. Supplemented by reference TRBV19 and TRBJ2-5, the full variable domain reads DGGITQSPKYLFRKEGQNVTLSCEQNLNHDAMYWYRQDPGQGLRLIYYSQIVNDFQKGDIAEGYSVSREKKESFPLTVTSAQKNPTAFYLCASSSVKGETQYFGPGTRLLVL.

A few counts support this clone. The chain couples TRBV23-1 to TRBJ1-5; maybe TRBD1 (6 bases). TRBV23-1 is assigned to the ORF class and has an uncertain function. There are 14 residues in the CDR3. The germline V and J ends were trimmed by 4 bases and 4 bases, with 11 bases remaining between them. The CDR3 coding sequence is TGCGCCAGCAGTCCCTGGGACAAGAATCAGCCCCAGCATTTT. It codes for CASSPWDKNQPQHF.

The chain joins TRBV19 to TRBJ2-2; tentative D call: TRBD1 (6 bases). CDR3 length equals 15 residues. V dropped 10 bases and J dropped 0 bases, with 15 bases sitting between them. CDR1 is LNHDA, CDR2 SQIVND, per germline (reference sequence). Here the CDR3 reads CATKPKGANTGELFF. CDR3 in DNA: TGTGCCACCAAGCCCAAGGGGGCGAACACCGGGGAGCTGTTTTTT.

CDR3 sequence (DNA): TGTGCCTGGAGTGCACAGGGAAACACCATATATTTT. Translation gives CAWSAQGNTIYF. The V call is TRBV30, the J call TRBJ1-3; D gene uncertain. The CDR3 is made up of 12 amino acids. V was cut by 1 base and J by 4 bases, with 5 bases left in between. CDR1 is GTSNPN and CDR2 is SVGIG in the germline V gene (reference sequence). The whole variable domain, filled in from reference TRBV30 and TRBJ1-3, reads SQTIHQWPATLVQPVGSPLSLECTVEGTSNPNLYWYRQAAGRGLQLLFYSVGIGQISSEVPQNLSASRPQDRQFILSSKKLLLSDSGFYLCAWSAQGNTIYFGEGSWLTVV.

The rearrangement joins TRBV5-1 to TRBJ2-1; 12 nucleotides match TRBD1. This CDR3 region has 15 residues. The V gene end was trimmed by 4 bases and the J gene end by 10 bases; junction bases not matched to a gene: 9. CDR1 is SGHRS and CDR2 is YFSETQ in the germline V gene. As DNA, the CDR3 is TGCGCCAGCAGCCGAACGGGACAGGGGGCATTCGAGCAGTTCTTC. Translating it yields CASSRTGQGAFEQFF.

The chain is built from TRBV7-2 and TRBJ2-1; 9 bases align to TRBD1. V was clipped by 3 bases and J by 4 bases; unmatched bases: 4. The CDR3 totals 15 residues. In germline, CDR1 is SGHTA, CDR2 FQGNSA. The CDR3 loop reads CASSLRGTGYNEQFF. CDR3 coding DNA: TGTGCCAGCAGCTTGAGAGGGACAGGGTACAATGAGCAGTTCTTC. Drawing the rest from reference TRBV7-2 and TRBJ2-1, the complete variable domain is GAGVSQSPSNKVTEKGKDVELRCDPISGHTALYWYRQSLGQGLEFLIYFQGNSAPDKSGLPSDRFSAERTGGSVSTLTIQRTQQEDSAVYLCASSLRGTGYNEQFFGPGTRLTVL.

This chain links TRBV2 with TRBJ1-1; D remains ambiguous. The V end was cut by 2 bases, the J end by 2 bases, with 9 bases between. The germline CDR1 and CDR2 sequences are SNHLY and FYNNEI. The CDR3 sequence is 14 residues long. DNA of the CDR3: TGTGCCAGCAGTGAATTGGGCAGCAACACTGAAGCTTTCTTT. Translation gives CASSELGSNTEAFF.

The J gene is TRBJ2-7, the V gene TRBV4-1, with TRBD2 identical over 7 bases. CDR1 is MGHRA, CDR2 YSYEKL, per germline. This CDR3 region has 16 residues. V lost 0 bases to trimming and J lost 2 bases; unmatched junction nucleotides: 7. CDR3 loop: CASSQDTAGTTYEQYF. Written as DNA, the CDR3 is TGCGCCAGCAGCCAAGATACGGCGGGGACTACCTACGAGCAGTACTTC.

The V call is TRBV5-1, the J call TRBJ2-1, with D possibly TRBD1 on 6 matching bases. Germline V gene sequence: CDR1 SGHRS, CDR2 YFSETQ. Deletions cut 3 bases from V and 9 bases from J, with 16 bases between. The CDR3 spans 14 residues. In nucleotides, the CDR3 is TGCGCCAGCAGCTCCAGTGGGGTAGGGGGTGAGCAGTTCTTC. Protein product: CASSSSGVGGEQFF.